The 5 T cell receptor beta chains in this list originate from one sample, sequenced in a study of blood T cell repertoires in COVID-19. The data were produced by immunoSEQ multiplex PCR, yet TCRdb's version contains in-frame clones alone and is incomplete. The sample consists of about 280,000 clones, around 88% of them appearing once. Sample: peripheral blood. The receptor source for this set is a man in his forties with acute or convalescent COVID-19.

This chain links TRBV5-1 with TRBJ1-2, with 10 nucleotides matching TRBD1. The CDR3 loop spans 13 amino acids. Per the germline V gene, CDR1 is SGHRS and CDR2 is YFSETQ. Losses at the gene ends were 4 bases for V and 8 bases for J; bases not matched to a gene: 5. The CDR3: CASSIGTGEGYTF. The CDR3 DNA is TGCGCCAGCAGCATCGGGACAGGGGAAGGCTACACCTTC.

The chain combines TRBV6-1 with TRBJ1-1; 10 bases fit TRBD1. The CDR3 totals 19 residues. Germline lookup yields CDR1 MNHNS and CDR2 SASEGT. The junction had 11 bases not matched to a gene; V was cut back by 0 bases and J by 1 base. The CDR3 DNA sequence: TGTGCCAGCAGTGAAGCGCTGTTCCGGGACAGGGGCCGGAACACTGAAGCTTTCTTT. This codes for CASSEALFRDRGRNTEAFF.

The chain uses TRBV19 and TRBJ1-5, with a tentative D call TRBD1 (5 bases). In germline, CDR1 is LNHDA, CDR2 SQIVND (reference sequence). Trimming removed 6 bases at V and 1 base at J, with 19 bases between. The CDR3 loop spans 17 amino acids. The CDR3 loop reads CASRIGRDGYSNQPQHF. The DNA of the CDR3 is TGTGCCAGTAGAATCGGCAGGGATGGGTACAGCAATCAGCCCCAGCATTTT.

V is TRBV11-1 and J is TRBJ2-2; TRBD2 aligns across 10 bases. Germline CDR1 is SGHAT and CDR2 is FQDESV (reference sequence). Trimming at V came to 6 bases and at J to 7 bases, leaving 8 bases not matched to a gene. The CDR3 covers 15 residues. The CDR3 nucleotides are TGTGCCAGCAGGACCGGGACTAGCGAGAGCGGGGAGCTGTTTTTT. Its protein product is CASRTGTSESGELFF.

As DNA, the CDR3 is TGTGCCAGCAGTTGGCGGGACCAAGAGACCCAGTACTTC. It is translated as CASSWRDQETQYF. The V call is TRBV6-6, the J call TRBJ2-5; tentatively, D is TRBD2 (5 bases). This CDR3 has 13 residues. Trimming cost V 4 bases and J 0 bases, with 6 bases left between them. Germline V gives CDR1 MNHNY, CDR2 SVGAGI (reference sequence).